The T cell receptor beta chain described here comes from a study of blood T cell repertoires in COVID-19. Looking at the study overall: PBMCs, B-cell-depleted T cells, or T cells provided the cDNA or gDNA that made up the material.

Some clones are missing from TCRdb's copy, which holds only in-frame ones; the method was immunoSEQ multiplex PCR. The profile shows approximately 180,000 clones, about 90% of them singletons. This CDR3 region has 13 residues. Per the germline V gene, CDR1 is MNHEY and CDR2 is SVGAGI. The ends were cut back, 6 bases at V and 8 bases at J, with 16 bases in the middle. Participant-reported clinical history was the basis for cohort assignment. The material sequenced was PBMCs or T cells enriched from blood (not recorded which). The sequence was collected from a human donor with acute COVID-19. The donor label of this sample is uncertain. The V gene is TRBV6-5, the J gene TRBJ1-1; D is perhaps TRBD1 (6 bases). This CDR3 reads CASREDSPGEAFF. CDR3 in DNA: TGTGCCAGCAGGGAGGACAGTCCAGGGGAAGCTTTCTTT.